These 24 T cell receptor beta chains share one sample of origin, sequenced in a study of cytomegalovirus exposure and HLA in healthy donors. Primers included in the PCR were 60 Vbeta and 13 Jbeta primers. Sequencing was performed with immunoSEQ multiplex PCR; in TCRdb, only in-frame clones are kept and a portion is missing. This table holds about 130,000 clones, over 75% found once. Sequencing was performed on PBMCs. The receptors originated from a young man in good health and CMV-seronegative.

The sample holds a few counts of this clone. The V gene is TRBV6-5, the J gene TRBJ1-1; 7 nucleotides align to TRBD1. Germline V lookup: CDR1 MNHEY, CDR2 SVGAGI. CDR3 size: 14 residues. Losses at the gene ends were 4 bases for V and 0 bases for J; bases not matched to a gene: 2. CDR3 bases: TGTGCCAGCAGTTTTGACAGGGTGAACACTGAAGCTTTCTTT. Its translation: CASSFDRVNTEAFF.

The chain has TRBV5-1 and TRBJ1-6, with a weak D call TRBD1 (5 bases). In germline, CDR1 is SGHRS, CDR2 YFSETQ. CDR3 length: 15 amino acids. Trimming pared 0 bases from V and 9 bases from J, leaving 13 bases between. The CDR3 DNA reads as TGCGCCAGCAGCTTGGGGGGGGACGATAGTTCACCCCTCCACTTT. Its protein product is CASSLGGDDSSPLHF.

V usage is TRBV4-3 and J usage is TRBJ2-3, with TRBD2 identical over 8 bases. This CDR3 has 16 amino acids. Germline loops: CDR1 LGHNA, CDR2 YSLEER. V shed 0 bases, J shed 4 bases, and the junction held 6 bases outside the gene matches. For the CDR3, the DNA is TGCGCCAGCAGCCAAGATTGGCGGGGGGCACCAGATACGCAGTATTTT. As protein: CASSQDWRGAPDTQYF.

The chain recombines TRBV7-9 with TRBJ1-2; the D gene is possibly TRBD1 (6 bases). Trimming removed 5 bases from V and 4 bases from J, with 14 bases in between. Looked up from germline, CDR1 is SEHNR and CDR2 is FQNEAQ (reference sequence). The CDR3 extends over 14 amino acids. The CDR3 DNA is TGTGCCAGCAGCAAACAGGGAGCACTCTATGGCTACACCTTC. Encoded protein: CASSKQGALYGYTF.

The chain employs TRBV9 and TRBJ2-1, with no clear D. Per germline, CDR1 SGDLS and CDR2 YYNGEE. The V gene lost 4 bases and the J gene lost 4 bases, with 6 bases spanning the gap. The CDR3 extends over 12 amino acids. CDR3 amino acids: CASSLRYNEQFF. CDR3 nucleotide sequence: TGTGCCAGCAGCCTGAGATACAATGAGCAGTTCTTC.

A single count supports this clone. V is TRBV14 and J is TRBJ1-1; D gene unclear. There are 13 residues in the CDR3. V was cut by 6 bases and J by 1 base, with 9 bases left in between. Germline V CDR1 and CDR2: SGHDN, FVKESK. The CDR3 here is CASSLQSNTEAFF. CDR3 coding DNA: TGTGCCAGCAGTCTGCAGTCGAACACTGAAGCTTTCTTT.

This chain links TRBV29-1 with TRBJ2-5; a possible D gene is TRBD1 (6 bases). The J call may be incorrect, as the DNA end agrees better with TRBJ2-7. Germline V gene data show CDR1 as SQVTM and CDR2 as ANQGSEA. CDR3 length: 13 amino acids. The CDR3 is CSVQGPPSYEQYF. The CDR3 DNA reads as TGCAGCGTTCAGGGGCCCCCCTCCTACGAGCAGTACTTC.

The chain couples TRBV5-1 to TRBJ2-1; 8 nucleotides align to TRBD2. Germline V lookup: CDR1 SGHRS, CDR2 YFSETQ. CDR3 length: 15 amino acids. The trim removed 7 bases at V and 5 bases at J, leaving 11 bases unmatched. CDR3 sequence reads: CASAGLREGHNEQFF. In nucleotides, the CDR3 is TGCGCCAGCGCTGGGCTACGGGAGGGGCACAATGAGCAGTTCTTC.

This clone was counted a few times. The chain combines TRBV5-1 with TRBJ2-5, with 7 bases identical to TRBD2. The CDR3 covers 14 residues. V shed 2 bases and J 2 bases; nucleotides not matched to a gene: 3. CDR1 and CDR2 from the germline V gene are SGHRS and YFSETQ. CDR3 DNA: TGCGCCAGCAGCTTATCTAGCGGACAAGAGACCCAGTACTTC. It encodes CASSLSSGQETQYF.

The chain recombines TRBV27 with TRBJ2-7; 9 nucleotides align to TRBD2. Germline CDR1 reads MNHEY; CDR2 reads SMNVEV (reference sequence). The V and J ends lost 0 bases and 6 bases, in that order; junction bases with no gene match: 6. The CDR3 sequence is 15 residues long. The CDR3 DNA sequence: TGTGCCAGCAGTTTATCGGCGGGGGGGCTTGGCGAGCAGTACTTC. Translating gives CASSLSAGGLGEQYF.

The J gene is TRBJ2-7, the V gene TRBV5-6; 7 bases are a match to TRBD1. CDR1 and CDR2 from the germline V gene are SGHDT and YYEEEE. This CDR3 is built from 15 residues. V lost 0 bases to trimming and J lost 5 bases; unmatched junction nucleotides: 8. The CDR3 spells CASSLGVTGANEQYF. As DNA, the CDR3 is TGTGCCAGCAGCTTGGGGGTTACAGGGGCTAACGAGCAGTACTTC.

This sequence joins TRBV10-3 and TRBJ2-7; no clear D gene. Trimming removed 2 bases from V and 1 base from J, with 3 bases in between. The CDR3 length is 12 residues. Looked up from germline, CDR1 is ENHRY and CDR2 is SYGVKD. CDR3 coding DNA: TGTGCCATCAGTGAGCGTTCCTACGAGCAGTACTTC. Translation gives CAISERSYEQYF.

V is TRBV19 and J is TRBJ2-2; TRBD2 aligns across 10 bases. This CDR3 spans 16 amino acids. The germline gives CDR1 LNHDA, CDR2 SQIVND (reference sequence). After removal of 6 bases from V and 3 bases from J, the junction contained 7 bases not matched to a gene. CDR3 sequence reads: CASRISGGVHTGELFF. The DNA of the CDR3 is TGTGCCAGTAGAATCAGCGGGGGGGTTCACACCGGGGAGCTGTTTTTT. Complete variable domain (other parts from reference TRBV19 and TRBJ2-2): DGGITQSPKYLFRKEGQNVTLSCEQNLNHDAMYWYRQDPGQGLRLIYYSQIVNDFQKGDIAEGYSVSREKKESFPLTVTSAQKNPTAFYLCASRISGGVHTGELFFGEGSRLTVL.

The chain has TRBV25-1 and TRBJ2-7; a weak D match, TRBD1 (6 bases). The germline V gene encodes CDR1 MGHDK and CDR2 SYGVNS. CDR3 length: 13 residues. The V end was cut by 3 bases, the J end by 6 bases, with 12 bases between. CDR3 sequence reads: CASSDRDTGEQYF. CDR3 nucleotide sequence: TGTGCCAGCAGTGACCGGGACACGGGCGAGCAGTACTTC.

This clone was detected once. V gene TRBV28 combines with J gene TRBJ2-7; D is perhaps TRBD2 (5 bases). The CDR3 is 16 amino acids. V lost 5 bases and J lost 4, with 21 bases in between. CDR1 is MDHEN, CDR2 SYDVKM, per germline. The CDR3 coding sequence is TGTGCCAGCAGTGGCTGGACTTCCAGGACTCCGTACGAGCAGTACTTC. This sequence encodes CASSGWTSRTPYEQYF.

This chain joins TRBV7-2 and TRBJ2-5; a possible D gene is TRBD2 (5 bases). V lost 1 base to trimming and J lost 7 bases, with 10 bases between them. This CDR3 spans 13 amino acids. Looked up from germline, CDR1 is SGHTA and CDR2 is FQGNSA. The chain's CDR3 is CASSLDPAATQYF. The CDR3 DNA is TGTGCCAGCAGCTTAGATCCAGCGGCGACCCAGTACTTC.

A few counts support this clone. This rearrangement joins TRBV6-6 to TRBJ1-1; D remains ambiguous. The CDR3 runs to 14 residues. The V gene lost 0 bases and the J gene lost 0 bases, with 5 bases spanning the gap. The germline V gene encodes CDR1 MNHNY and CDR2 SVGAGI (reference sequence). The CDR3 sequence: CASSYSGLNTEAFF. Here the CDR3 DNA reads TGTGCCAGCAGTTACTCGGGCTTGAACACTGAAGCTTTCTTT.

The DNA for the CDR3 is TGCGCCAGCAGCCAAGCTGCCAGGGGGAACTATGGCTACACCTTC. It specifies CASSQAARGNYGYTF. The rearrangement uses TRBV4-3 and TRBJ1-2; TRBD1 matches at 7 bases. With 1 base clipped from V and 2 bases from J, the junction kept 4 bases outside the gene matches. From germline, CDR1 is LGHNA and CDR2 YSLEER. This CDR3 is built from 15 residues.

The chain joins TRBV7-6 to TRBJ2-7, with a weak D call TRBD1 (5 bases). Per the germline V gene, CDR1 is SGHVS and CDR2 is FNYEAQ. The CDR3 has 13 amino acids. V was clipped by 3 bases and J by 3 bases, with 9 bases between them. CDR3 sequence: CASSFGAHYEQYF. CDR3 nucleotide sequence: TGTGCCAGCAGCTTTGGGGCCCACTACGAGCAGTACTTC.

The chain has TRBV27 and TRBJ1-4; the match to TRBD1 covers 7 bases. V lost 6 bases to trimming and J lost 4 bases; unmatched junction nucleotides: 20. This CDR3 has 19 residues. In germline, CDR1 is MNHEY, CDR2 SMNVEV (reference sequence). The chain's CDR3 is CASSPLPLTGRGRNEKLFF. For the CDR3, the DNA is TGTGCCAGCAGCCCCCTTCCATTGACAGGGCGGGGACGTAATGAAAAACTGTTTTTT.

The V gene is TRBV2, the J gene TRBJ2-3; the match to TRBD1 covers 8 bases. After removal of 7 bases from V and 5 bases from J, the junction contained 8 bases not matched to a gene. The CDR3 sequence is 14 residues long. CDR1 and CDR2 (germline): SNHLY, FYNNEI. CDR3 sequence reads: CASTGQGSQDTQYF. The CDR3, as DNA: TGTGCCAGCACTGGACAGGGCAGTCAAGATACGCAGTATTTT.

The V call is TRBV21-1, the J call TRBJ2-2; the table's D gene call, TRBD2, was not cross checked with the DNA. TRBV21-1 is a documented pseudogene. The CDR3 is 15 amino acids. In DNA, the CDR3 is TGTGCCAGCAGCAAAAGGACTTCGAACACCGGGGAGCTGTTTTTT. Its translation: CASSKRTSNTGELFF.

The chain joins TRBV27 to TRBJ1-3, with TRBD1 identical over 9 bases. The V gene's germline CDR1 is MNHEY and CDR2 SMNVEV (reference sequence). J lost 0 bases, V lost 6 bases, and 3 bases had no gene match. This CDR3 has 15 amino acids. CDR3 sequence (DNA): TGTGCCAGCAGCGGGACAGGGAGCTCTGGAAACACCATATATTTT. It translates to CASSGTGSSGNTIYF.

The chain combines TRBV15 with TRBJ2-3, with TRBD2 as a possible D gene (5 bases). Germline CDR1 and CDR2: LNHNV and YYDKDF (reference sequence). V dropped 4 bases and J dropped 4 bases, with 12 bases sitting between them. The CDR3 has 14 residues. The CDR3 sequence: CATSTGGSPDTQYF. DNA of the CDR3: TGTGCCACCAGCACCGGAGGTAGTCCAGATACGCAGTATTTT.